A single sample gave rise to the 29 T cell receptor beta chains below, sequenced in a study of blood T cell repertoires in COVID-19 (dated by TCRdb to about 2020). Libraries were constructed by the immunoSEQ multiplex PCR assay. TCRdb took over this immuneACCESS table, retaining in-frame rearrangements with V and J assigned. Such tables are incomplete; in checked studies, under half of the missing clones stem from an unresolved V gene, and the remainder is unexplained. For this sample the table gives roughly 49,000 clones, of which roughly 84% were detected only once. The ten largest clonotypes hold over 5.5% of the sample. The sequenced material came from peripheral blood. The receptors shown here come from a man aged 45-65 years with active COVID-19.

This chain links TRBV9 with TRBJ2-5, with a tentative D call TRBD2 (6 bases). Germline-derived CDR1 and CDR2 are SGDLS and YYNGEE. This CDR3 spans 16 amino acids. The V end was cut by 4 bases, the J end by 7 bases, with 23 bases between. CDR3 nucleotide sequence: TGTGCCAGCAGCAAAGCGTCGGGTCGCGGGGTGGTGACCCAGTACTTC. As protein: CASSKASGRGVVTQYF.

The chain carries TRBV10-3 and TRBJ2-2; 9 bases fit TRBD1. This CDR3 contains 16 residues. V lost 5 bases, J lost 5 bases, and 9 bases stayed unmatched. Per germline, CDR1 ENHRY and CDR2 SYGVKD. Here the CDR3 reads CAISPGTGRGTGELFF. The CDR3 DNA is TGTGCCATCAGTCCCGGGACAGGGAGGGGGACCGGGGAGCTGTTTTTT.

The chain links TRBV27 to TRBJ2-7, with D perhaps matching TRBD2 (5 bases). CDR3 length: 12 amino acids. The V gene's germline CDR1 is MNHEY and CDR2 SMNVEV (reference sequence). Deletions cut 5 bases from V and 2 bases from J, with 7 bases between. This CDR3 is CASSRGPYEQYF. As DNA, the CDR3 is TGTGCCAGCAGTCGCGGGCCCTACGAGCAGTACTTC.

The gene calls are TRBV11-2 and TRBJ2-3, with a weak D call TRBD2 (6 bases). Deletions cut 1 base from V and 5 bases from J, with 13 bases between. Germline V CDR1 and CDR2: SGHAT, FQNNGV. The CDR3 length is 15 residues. CDR3 nucleotides: TGTGCCAGCAGCTTAGCGGGAGAAAAGAGAGATACGCAGTATTTT. Its translation: CASSLAGEKRDTQYF.

The V call is TRBV4-2, the J call TRBJ2-1; D may be TRBD2 (6 bases). The CDR3 consists of 16 residues. CDR1 is LGHNA, CDR2 YNFKEQ, per germline. V was pared by 2 bases and J by 0 bases, with 11 bases between. The DNA of the CDR3 is TGTGCCAGCAGCCAACTCAGCGGGCCCTCCTACAATGAGCAGTTCTTC. Protein: CASSQLSGPSYNEQFF.

The chain is built from TRBV11-1 and TRBJ2-5; 7 bases agree with TRBD2. After removal of 7 bases from V and 5 bases from J, the junction contained 7 bases not matched to a gene. CDR1 is SGHAT, CDR2 FQDESV, per germline (reference sequence). The CDR3 loop spans 13 amino acids. The DNA of the CDR3 is TGTGCCAGCATCGGCGGGAGTCGGGAGACCCAGTACTTC. Its protein is CASIGGSRETQYF. The full variable domain, rest sourced from reference TRBV11-1 and TRBJ2-5, is EAEVAQSPRYKITEKSQAVAFWCDPISGHATLYWYRQILGQGPELLVQFQDESVVDDSQLPKDRFSAERLKGVDSTLKIQPAELGDSAMYLCASIGGSRETQYFGPGTRLLVL.

The chain uses TRBV7-9 and TRBJ2-5; 9 bases are shared with TRBD2. CDR3 length equals 16 residues. Germline CDR1 is SEHNR and CDR2 is FQNEAQ (reference sequence). J lost 5 bases, V lost 1 base, and 8 bases had no gene match. CDR3 sequence: CASSLVGREGPETQYF. The DNA of the CDR3 is TGTGCCAGCAGCTTAGTGGGGCGGGAGGGCCCGGAGACCCAGTACTTC.

This CDR3 is CASSSLAGVENEQFF. The CDR3 DNA is TGTGCCAGCAGCTCTCTAGCGGGAGTGGAAAATGAGCAGTTCTTC. This sequence joins TRBV7-6 and TRBJ2-1, with TRBD2 identical over 10 bases. J was trimmed by 7 bases and V by 4 bases; bases with no gene match: 7. The CDR3 runs to 15 residues. Germline CDR1 SGHVS, CDR2 FNYEAQ.

This clone was picked up one time. The V call is TRBV5-6, the J call TRBJ1-2, with TRBD1 matching over 9 bases. Germline V CDR1 and CDR2: SGHDT, YYEEEE. CDR3 length equals 13 residues. V dropped 7 bases and J dropped 6; count of bases not matched to a gene: 7. CDR3 sequence (DNA): TGTGCCAGCTCGTCCTGGGACAGGGATGGCTACACCTTC. This translates into CASSSWDRDGYTF. The variable domain in full, completed from reference TRBV5-6 and TRBJ1-2, reads DAGVTQSPTHLIKTRGQQVTLRCSPKSGHDTVSWYQQALGQGPQFIFQYYEEEERQRGNFPDRFSGHQFPNYSSELNVNALLLGDSALYLCASSSWDRDGYTFGSGTRLTVV.

This rearrangement joins TRBV11-2 to TRBJ2-7, with D perhaps matching TRBD1 (6 bases). Looked up from germline, CDR1 is SGHAT and CDR2 is FQNNGV. V was cut by 8 bases and J by 0 bases, with 17 bases left in between. This CDR3 comprises 15 residues. The CDR3 spells CASRWAGDFSYEQYF. CDR3 bases: TGTGCCAGCCGCTGGGCAGGGGATTTCTCCTACGAGCAGTACTTC. Drawing the rest from reference TRBV11-2 and TRBJ2-7, the complete variable domain is EAGVAQSPRYKIIEKRQSVAFWCNPISGHATLYWYQQILGQGPKLLIQFQNNGVVDDSQLPKDRFSAERLKGVDSTLKIQPAKLEDSAVYLCASRWAGDFSYEQYFGPGTRLTVT.

The CDR3 is CASSSVLEGLAWEQYF. CDR3 in DNA: TGTGCCAGCAGCTCCGTACTGGAGGGACTAGCGTGGGAGCAGTACTTC. The V and J genes are TRBV5-8 and TRBJ2-7; 10 nucleotides agree with TRBD2. From germline, CDR1 is SGHTS and CDR2 YDEGEE. V lost 3 bases and J lost 7; bases outside the gene matches: 13. This CDR3 is 16 amino acids long.

The chain joins TRBV12-3 or TRBV12-4 to TRBJ1-2; 7 bases align to TRBD1. The CDR3 spans 13 residues. The V and J ends lost 5 bases and 7 bases, in that order; junction bases with no gene match: 7. In DNA form, the CDR3 reads TGTGCCAGCAGTAGGGACAGAGGAGGTGGCTACACCTTC. Residues: CASSRDRGGGYTF.

This chain connects TRBV12-5 to TRBJ1-1; TRBD1 matches 7 bases. This CDR3 has 15 amino acids. V gave up 3 bases and J gave up 0 bases; unmatched junction bases: 4. Per germline, CDR1 LGHNT and CDR2 FRNRAP. In DNA, the CDR3 is TGTGCTAGTGGTTTCGGGGGACAGCTGAACACTGAAGCTTTCTTT. It codes for CASGFGGQLNTEAFF.

The chain has TRBV9 and TRBJ1-6; TRBD1 is a possible D gene (5 bases). CDR1 is SGDLS, CDR2 YYNGEE, per germline. V was clipped by 0 bases and J by 8 bases, with 9 bases between them. The CDR3 is 14 residues long. The CDR3 bases are TGTGCCAGCAGCGTAGAGGGGAGGGATTCACCCCTCCACTTT. Residues: CASSVEGRDSPLHF.

This clone was counted a single time. The chain employs TRBV7-2 and TRBJ2-7; TRBD2 is a possible D gene (6 bases). The CDR3 runs to 14 residues. In germline, CDR1 is SGHTA, CDR2 FQGNSA. Deletions cut 1 base from V and 7 bases from J, with 14 bases between. The CDR3 loop reads CASSLVEGPREQYF. Here the CDR3 DNA reads TGTGCCAGCAGCTTAGTGGAGGGCCCTCGGGAGCAGTACTTC.

The chain uses TRBV10-3 and TRBJ2-5; possible D gene TRBD2, 5 bases. The CDR3 runs 13 residues. The V end lost 4 bases, the J end lost 5 bases, and 11 bases lay between the germline ends. Germline CDR1 ENHRY, CDR2 SYGVKD. The CDR3 spells CAISGDRRETQYF. In nucleotides, the CDR3 is TGTGCCATCAGTGGTGATAGGAGGGAGACCCAGTACTTC.

This clone was counted only a few times. The chain recombines TRBV7-8 with TRBJ1-5; 10 nucleotides match TRBD1. V shed 8 bases, J shed 3 bases, and the junction held 7 bases outside the gene matches. This CDR3 is 15 amino acids long. Germline-derived CDR1 and CDR2 are SGHVS and FQNEAQ. The DNA of the CDR3 is TGTGCCAGCGGGCGGGGACAGGGGCACAATCAGCCCCAGCATTTT. Protein product: CASGRGQGHNQPQHF.

The rearrangement joins TRBV12-3 or TRBV12-4 to TRBJ1-4; possibly TRBD1 for D (5 bases). The CDR3 runs to 11 residues. V was clipped by 11 bases and J by 8 bases, with 12 bases between them. The DNA of the CDR3 is TGTGCCCCCGGGGGGGAGGAAAAACTGTTTTTT. Encoded protein: CAPGGEEKLFF.

The chain joins TRBV5-1 to TRBJ2-7, with 8 bases fitting TRBD1. The CDR3 has 14 amino acids. CDR1 is SGHRS, CDR2 YFSETQ, per germline. V was clipped by 4 bases and J by 2 bases; unmatched bases: 5. In DNA, the CDR3 is TGCGCCAGCAGCCGAGAGACAGGGGCCTACGAGCAGTACTTC. It encodes CASSRETGAYEQYF.

V gene TRBV12-3 or TRBV12-4 combines with J gene TRBJ2-7; no definite D call. This CDR3 is 12 amino acids long. V shed 5 bases and J shed 2 bases, with 7 bases lying between them. As DNA, the CDR3 is TGTGCCAGCAGTCAGTTTACCTACGAGCAGTACTTC. Its protein is CASSQFTYEQYF.

CDR3 amino acids: CASSHPGAGIQETQYF. The DNA for the CDR3 is TGTGCCAGCAGCCACCCGGGCGCGGGTATCCAAGAGACCCAGTACTTC. The V gene is TRBV2, the J gene TRBJ2-5; a possible D gene is TRBD2 (5 bases). From germline, CDR1 is SNHLY and CDR2 FYNNEI. V lost 6 bases to trimming and J lost 1 base, with 18 bases between them. This CDR3 contains 16 residues.

This clone was picked up one time. The chain couples TRBV29-1 to TRBJ1-5; 7 positions agree with TRBD1. Germline trimming cut 4 bases from V and 7 bases from J; bases unmatched to any gene: 10. This CDR3 region has 14 residues. CDR1 and CDR2 from the germline V gene are SQVTM and ANQGSEA. For the CDR3, the DNA is TGCAGCGTTGTGGGGCAGGGGGTCGGGCAGCCCCAGCATTTT. Amino acids: CSVVGQGVGQPQHF. The variable domain in full, completed from reference TRBV29-1 and TRBJ1-5, reads SAVISQKPSRDICQRGTSLTIQCQVDSQVTMMFWYRQQPGQSLTLIATANQGSEATYESGFVIDKFPISRPNLTFSTLTVSNMSPEDSSIYLCSVVGQGVGQPQHFGDGTRLSIL.

The rearrangement joins TRBV5-6 to TRBJ2-5; TRBD2 matches at 13 bases. The trim removed 3 bases at V and 1 base at J, leaving 6 bases unmatched. Looked up from germline, CDR1 is SGHDT and CDR2 is YYEEEE. The CDR3 is made up of 17 amino acids. CDR3 residues: CASSSLTSGGSQETQYF. In DNA form, the CDR3 reads TGTGCCAGCAGCTCCCTGACTAGCGGGGGGTCCCAAGAGACCCAGTACTTC.

This clone was found once. The CDR3 bases are TGTGCCAGCAGCTTTCAGGGGACGAACAATGGCTACACCTTC. Its protein product is CASSFQGTNNGYTF. V is TRBV7-2 and J is TRBJ1-2, with a tentative D call TRBD1 (6 bases). The CDR3 spans 14 residues. V dropped 3 bases and J dropped 6 bases, with 14 bases sitting between them. CDR1 and CDR2 (germline): SGHTA, FQGNSA.

The chain is built from TRBV10-3 and TRBJ2-5; the D is unclear. The V end was cut by 7 bases, the J end by 5 bases, with 14 bases between. The CDR3 extends over 13 amino acids. Per the germline V gene, CDR1 is ENHRY and CDR2 is SYGVKD. The CDR3 here is CAINSQEEETQYF. The DNA for the CDR3 is TGTGCCATCAATTCGCAGGAAGAGGAGACCCAGTACTTC.

This chain connects TRBV19 to TRBJ2-3; 8 bases map to TRBD2. The CDR3 has 13 residues. CDR1 is LNHDA and CDR2 is SQIVND in the germline V gene (reference sequence). V lost 11 bases to trimming and J lost 7 bases; unmatched junction nucleotides: 11. This CDR3 reads CAAGGAGGNTQYF. CDR3 sequence (DNA): TGTGCCGCAGGCGGGGCGGGAGGTAATACGCAGTATTTT.

V and J are TRBV6-2 or TRBV6-3 and TRBJ1-2; a possible D gene is TRBD1 (6 bases). The germline gives CDR1 MNHEY, CDR2 SVGEGT. The CDR3 loop spans 16 amino acids. V was shortened by 5 bases and J by 3 bases, with 19 bases between the two germline ends. Here the CDR3 reads CASSPRWGPGDYGYTF. CDR3 nucleotides: TGTGCCAGCAGTCCCCGGTGGGGGCCAGGGGACTATGGCTACACCTTC.

J is TRBJ2-1 and V is TRBV2, with TRBD1 matching 7 bases. This CDR3 spans 13 amino acids. V was pared by 6 bases and J by 8 bases, with 7 bases of the junction left unmatched. Germline V gene data show CDR1 as SNHLY and CDR2 as FYNNEI. The CDR3 spells CASSETGKHEQFF. The CDR3 DNA reads as TGTGCCAGCAGCGAGACAGGGAAGCATGAGCAGTTCTTC. Full variable domain (missing parts from reference TRBV2 and TRBJ2-1): EPEVTQTPSHQVTQMGQEVILRCVPISNHLYFYWYRQILGQKVEFLVSFYNNEISEKSEIFDDQFSVERPDGSNFTLKIRSTKLEDSAMYFCASSETGKHEQFFGPGTRLTVL.

This chain links TRBV7-9 with TRBJ1-1; 10 bases are shared with TRBD1. V shed 3 bases and J 3 bases; nucleotides not matched to a gene: 7. There are 16 residues in the CDR3. The germline V gene encodes CDR1 SEHNR and CDR2 FQNEAQ (reference sequence). Written as DNA, the CDR3 is TGTGCCAGCAGCTTCCGTGGACAGGGGGATGACACTGAAGCTTTCTTT. It yields the protein CASSFRGQGDDTEAFF.